The next 28 T cell receptor beta chains were all read from a single sample in a study of shared clonotypes between healthy human individuals. Data came from immunoSEQ multiplex PCR; TCRdb stores just in-frame clones and leaves some out. The sample has a few hundred thousand clones, around 87% seen once. The sequencing sample was made of memory CD8+ T cells sorted from blood. Subset denoted: CD45RO+ cells pooled with CCR7-negative TemRA cells. The receptors come from a man in his late teens or twenties in good health.

The chain recombines TRBV27 with TRBJ2-7, with a possible D match to TRBD2 (5 bases). V lost 8 bases and J lost 2, with 13 bases in between. The CDR3 consists of 13 residues. CDR1 and CDR2 (germline): MNHEY, SMNVEV (reference sequence). CDR3 coding DNA: TGTGCCAGCGGTCGCGTGGAGGCCTACGAGCAGTACTTC. This encodes CASGRVEAYEQYF.

The gene calls are TRBV11-2 and TRBJ2-3; D gene uncertain. V lost 5 bases and J 9 bases, leaving 21 bases between the germline ends. The CDR3 totals 15 residues. Germline loops: CDR1 SGHAT, CDR2 FQNNGV. This CDR3 is CASSPGPPGRDTQYF. The CDR3, as DNA: TGTGCCAGCAGCCCCGGGCCCCCTGGGCGCGACACGCAGTATTTT.

The genes are TRBV5-1 and TRBJ2-7; 7 nucleotides line up with TRBD2. V was pared by 4 bases and J by 3 bases, with 7 bases of the junction left unmatched. This CDR3 region has 14 residues. Germline V gives CDR1 SGHRS, CDR2 YFSETQ. The CDR3 is CASSPGASGYEQYF. CDR3 DNA sequence: TGCGCCAGCAGCCCCGGGGCTAGCGGCTACGAGCAGTACTTC.

The CDR3 spells CAWSEQGPGYTF. The CDR3 DNA sequence: TGTGCCTGGAGTGAGCAGGGCCCTGGCTACACCTTC. This chain links TRBV30 with TRBJ1-2, with TRBD1 as a possible D gene (5 bases). V lost 1 base, J lost 7 bases, and 10 bases lay in between. This CDR3 region has 12 residues. Germline values: CDR1 GTSNPN, CDR2 SVGIG (reference sequence).

This clone was observed a handful of times. The J gene is TRBJ1-1, the V gene TRBV7-9; D is undetermined. The germline V gene has CDR1 SEHNR and CDR2 FQNEAQ (reference sequence). The CDR3 covers 15 residues. The V end lost 5 bases, the J end lost 4 bases, and 17 bases lay between the germline ends. CDR3 sequence reads: CASSPTEPGPTEAFF. The CDR3 DNA reads TGTGCCAGCAGCCCGACGGAACCGGGCCCCACTGAAGCTTTCTTT.

In this sample, this clone turned up once. V and J are TRBV6-5 and TRBJ2-3; D is uncertain. Per germline, CDR1 MNHEY and CDR2 SVGAGI. V was cut by 2 bases and J by 0 bases, with 6 bases left in between. This CDR3 comprises 14 residues. The chain's CDR3 is CASSYGRSTDTQYF. Written as DNA, the CDR3 is TGTGCCAGCAGTTACGGTCGCAGCACAGATACGCAGTATTTT.

The rearrangement uses TRBV5-1 and TRBJ1-1; 7 bases map to TRBD1. Germline V gives CDR1 SGHRS, CDR2 YFSETQ. V shed 7 bases, J shed 4 bases, and the junction held 4 bases outside the gene matches. This CDR3 has 12 amino acids. This CDR3 reads CASSRQGTEAFF. Written as DNA, the CDR3 is TGCGCCAGCTCCAGACAGGGCACTGAAGCTTTCTTT.

This chain joins TRBV25-1 and TRBJ2-2, with D unclear. This CDR3 comprises 15 residues. In germline, CDR1 is MGHDK, CDR2 SYGVNS. V lost 8 bases, J lost 8 bases, and 21 bases lay in between. The CDR3: CASYIILWSGGELFF. The CDR3 DNA follows: TGTGCCAGCTATATTATCTTGTGGAGTGGAGGGGAGCTGTTTTTT. Full variable domain (missing parts from reference TRBV25-1 and TRBJ2-2): EADIYQTPRYLVIGTGKKITLECSQTMGHDKMYWYQQDPGMELHLIHYSYGVNSTEKGDLSSESTVSRIRTEHFPLTLESARPSHTSQYLCASYIILWSGGELFFGEGSRLTVL.

J is TRBJ2-7 and V is TRBV15, with 9 bases that match TRBD1. The CDR3 extends over 15 amino acids. J lost 0 bases, V lost 5 bases, and 5 bases had no gene match. Looked up from germline, CDR1 is LNHNV and CDR2 is YYDKDF (reference sequence). CDR3 sequence reads: CATSSGTGSSYEQYF. CDR3 in DNA: TGTGCCACCAGCTCGGGGACAGGGAGCTCCTACGAGCAGTACTTC.

The chain links TRBV6-1 to TRBJ2-3, with 15 bases lining up with TRBD2. V gave up 3 bases and J gave up 6 bases; unmatched junction bases: 7. Looked up from germline, CDR1 is MNHNS and CDR2 is SASEGT. CDR3 length: 17 residues. CDR3 sequence (DNA): TGTGCCAGCAGTGACTTCGGACTAGCGGGGGGGATGGATACGCAGTATTTT. Its protein product is CASSDFGLAGGMDTQYF.

The chain couples TRBV10-3 to TRBJ1-5, with 8 bases identical to TRBD1. From germline, CDR1 is ENHRY and CDR2 SYGVKD. This CDR3 spans 15 amino acids. J lost 11 bases, V lost 1 base, and 10 bases had no gene match. The CDR3, as DNA: TGTGCCATCAGTGAGTATGGACAGGGAGGAGGGACCCAGCATTTT. It encodes CAISEYGQGGGTQHF.

The chain links TRBV27 to TRBJ1-2; no clear D gene. The CDR3 consists of 16 residues. Germline V gene lookup returns CDR1 MNHEY and CDR2 SMNVEV (reference sequence). Trimming shortened V by 0 bases and J by 4 bases, and 15 bases separated the two germline ends. CDR3 amino acids: CASSLSSGLSSYGYTF. CDR3 nucleotide sequence: TGTGCCAGCAGTTTATCGTCCGGATTGTCCTCCTATGGCTACACCTTC.

This chain joins TRBV7-9 and TRBJ1-1; the D is unclear. Trimming removed 3 bases from V and 5 bases from J, with 7 bases in between. Per germline, CDR1 SEHNR and CDR2 FQNEAQ (reference sequence). The CDR3 has 12 residues. CDR3: CASSFGVTEAFF. CDR3 nucleotide sequence: TGTGCCAGCAGCTTTGGGGTTACTGAAGCTTTCTTT.

The gene calls are TRBV27 and TRBJ1-4; TRBD1 matches at 9 bases. The ends lost 6 bases at V and 8 bases at J; junction bases unmatched: 7. This CDR3 is 14 amino acids long. Germline CDR1 MNHEY, CDR2 SMNVEV (reference sequence). The CDR3 DNA reads as TGTGCCAGCAGCAGTACAGGGGGCTTGGAAAAACTGTTTTTT. Encoded protein: CASSSTGGLEKLFF.

The chain has TRBV5-1 and TRBJ2-5; D may correspond to TRBD1 or TRBD2 (5 bases each). Trimming cost V 3 bases and J 5 bases, with 14 bases left between them. CDR1 and CDR2 from the germline V gene are SGHRS and YFSETQ. The CDR3 loop spans 14 amino acids. The CDR3 DNA reads TGCGCCAGCAGCTCCGGGACGGACCGGGAGACCCAGTACTTC. This encodes CASSSGTDRETQYF. Filled out from reference TRBV5-1 and TRBJ2-5, the complete variable domain reads KAGVTQTPRYLIKTRGQQVTLSCSPISGHRSVSWYQQTPGQGLQFLFEYFSETQRNKGNFPGRFSGRQFSNSRSEMNVSTLELGDSALYLCASSSGTDRETQYFGPGTRLLVL.

This clone was observed once. DNA for the CDR3: TGCGCCAGCAGGGAGATTCTAGCGGTTCCCTACGAGCAGTACTTC. Protein product: CASREILAVPYEQYF. This chain joins TRBV10-2 and TRBJ2-7; 7 nucleotides agree with TRBD2. Germline trimming cut 6 bases from V and 2 bases from J; bases unmatched to any gene: 10. CDR3 length: 15 residues. Germline V lookup: CDR1 WSHSY, CDR2 SAAADI.

The chain carries TRBV10-3 and TRBJ1-4, with 8 bases lining up with TRBD1. Unmatched junction bases numbered 2, after V lost 6 bases and J lost 8 bases. CDR1 is ENHRY, CDR2 SYGVKD, per germline. The CDR3 runs 12 residues. CDR3 amino acids: CAIRTGEEKLFF. In nucleotides, the CDR3 is TGTGCCATCAGGACAGGGGAGGAAAAACTGTTTTTT.

This clone was counted a few times. The CDR3 loop is CARTTGQNSYEQYF. The CDR3, as DNA: TGTGCCAGGACTACGGGGCAGAACTCCTACGAGCAGTACTTC. The chain carries TRBV2 and TRBJ2-7; D may match TRBD1 or TRBD2 (5 bases each). CDR3 size: 14 residues. Trimming removed 9 bases from V and 0 bases from J, with 15 bases in between. The germline gives CDR1 SNHLY, CDR2 FYNNEI.

V usage is TRBV7-6 and J usage is TRBJ1-1; D is ambiguous. Trimming left V 1 base short and J 8 bases short, with 11 bases between. The CDR3 runs to 13 residues. The germline V gene encodes CDR1 SGHVS and CDR2 FNYEAQ. The CDR3 region is CASSLGHTTEAFF. The CDR3 DNA sequence: TGTGCCAGCAGCTTAGGCCATACTACAGAAGCTTTCTTT.

V gene TRBV7-2 combines with J gene TRBJ2-1; the D gene is possibly TRBD2 (5 bases). CDR3 length: 13 amino acids. V was pared by 0 bases and J by 6 bases, with 6 bases between. The germline V gene has CDR1 SGHTA and CDR2 FQGNSA. Written as DNA, the CDR3 is TGTGCCAGCAGCTTAGCGCTAGCCAATGAGCAGTTCTTC. It encodes CASSLALANEQFF.

This sequence joins TRBV27 and TRBJ2-7; no definite D call. The CDR3 length is 14 residues. V was cut by 6 bases and J by 0 bases, with 12 bases left in between. Germline V gives CDR1 MNHEY, CDR2 SMNVEV (reference sequence). The CDR3 bases are TGTGCCAGCAGCGCACTTGCCGCCTCCTACGAGCAGTACTTC. This encodes CASSALAASYEQYF.

This chain connects TRBV9 to TRBJ2-1, with TRBD2 matching 10 bases. Germline CDR1 and CDR2: SGDLS and YYNGEE. This CDR3 is built from 13 residues. The J segment lost 5 bases and the V segment lost 7 bases, leaving 3 bases of the junction unmatched. The DNA for the CDR3 is TGTGCCAGCGGACTAGCGGTCCACAATGAGCAGTTCTTC. The encoded protein is CASGLAVHNEQFF.

This clone was seen a few times. J is TRBJ2-7 and V is TRBV7-2; tentatively, D is TRBD2 (5 bases). V was pared by 5 bases and J by 2 bases, with 16 bases between. Per the germline V gene, CDR1 is SGHTA and CDR2 is FQGNSA. The CDR3 extends over 15 amino acids. CDR3 sequence (DNA): TGTGCCAGCAGCCCAGGCGTCGGGAACGCCTACGAGCAGTACTTC. Protein: CASSPGVGNAYEQYF.

Remarks on this clone: The sample holds other DNA sequences that translate to the same CDR3. This rearrangement joins TRBV10-3 to TRBJ2-7; D call uncertain. Germline V gene data show CDR1 as ENHRY and CDR2 as SYGVKD. V was trimmed by 0 bases and J by 1 base, leaving 7 bases between them. This CDR3 spans 14 amino acids. The CDR3 DNA reads as TGTGCCATCAGTGAGTCGATTGGGTCCTACGAGCAGTACTTC. This sequence encodes CAISESIGSYEQYF.

This chain joins TRBV27 and TRBJ2-4; D may correspond to TRBD1 or TRBD2 (5 bases each). Looked up from germline, CDR1 is MNHEY and CDR2 is SMNVEV (reference sequence). The CDR3 is 14 residues long. The ends were cut back, 6 bases at V and 9 bases at J, with 18 bases in the middle. The CDR3 region has the DNA TGTGCCAGCAGCCACGCAGGGTTCGAGGGCATTCAGTACTTC. It encodes CASSHAGFEGIQYF.

J is TRBJ2-3 and V is TRBV10-2; 10 bases line up with TRBD2. Germline CDR1 reads WSHSY; CDR2 reads SAAADI. V dropped 4 bases and J dropped 6; count of bases not matched to a gene: 16. The CDR3 is made up of 18 amino acids. This CDR3 reads CASSGALKLAGWVDTQYF. The DNA for the CDR3 is TGCGCCAGCAGTGGGGCCCTAAAACTAGCGGGATGGGTGGATACGCAGTATTTT.

The V call is TRBV27, the J call TRBJ1-1; no definite D call. Germline assignment: CDR1 MNHEY and CDR2 SMNVEV (reference sequence). Trimming pared 6 bases from V and 7 bases from J, leaving 15 bases between. This CDR3 has 13 residues. The CDR3 DNA follows: TGTGCCAGCAGCCCTAACAGTGCCAATGAAGCTTTCTTT. The encoded protein is CASSPNSANEAFF.

The chain has TRBV7-2 and TRBJ2-2, with TRBD2 matching 13 bases. The CDR3 is made up of 16 amino acids. V lost 5 bases to trimming and J lost 5 bases; unmatched junction nucleotides: 5. The V gene's germline CDR1 is SGHTA and CDR2 FQGNSA. CDR3 coding DNA: TGTGCCAGCAGCCATCGACTAGCGGGAGGAACCGGGGAGCTGTTTTTT. This codes for CASSHRLAGGTGELFF.